The present T cell receptor beta chain was sequenced within a study of lymphopenia after photon versus proton radiotherapy. General study findings and limits: Post-nadir TCR diversity decline inversely tracked overall survival among those who died. Under photons, naive T cells and diversity fell while effector/memory populations rose. Better survival with proton therapy was suggested as possible, not demonstrated. Oligoclonal CD8+ Temra expansion after nadir drove photon patients' diversity drop.

This clone was seen once. Antigen unknown. Sequenced by immunoSEQ multiplex PCR; TCRdb stores in-frame clones only, minus some. The repertoire has about 83,000 clones, about 86% of them found once; the top ten carry over 1.2%. The germline V gene encodes CDR1 MGHRA and CDR2 YSYEKL. The V gene lost 1 base and the J gene lost 5 bases, with 19 bases spanning the gap. This CDR3 is 17 amino acids long. The specimen was peripheral blood, collected from a patient treated with proton-based radiotherapy. The sequence derives from a man aged 55 to 70 with pancreatic cancer. The chain uses TRBV4-1 and TRBJ2-3; D assignment may be TRBD1 or TRBD2 (5 bases each). DNA for the CDR3: TGCGCCAGCAGCCAAGGGGGACGACCGGGCCCGCGAGATACGCAGTATTTT. It yields the protein CASSQGGRPGPRDTQYF.